The clone carrying this T cell receptor beta chain was seen many times. Its matching antigen is unknown. TCRdb independently ran MiXCR on the reads; one entry per CDR3 protein. This sample has 480,000 or so distinct CDR3 sequences, with around 11% found just once. This sample is drawn from a study of T cell repertoires in cytomegalovirus infection. Study background: Through public TCR beta signatures, both CMV infection and matching HLA type were indicated.

The germline V and J ends were trimmed by 2 bases and 0 bases, with 1 base remaining between them. The CDR3 totals 13 residues. Germline loops: CDR1 MNHEY, CDR2 SVGAGI. Overall study results and limits: The study found HLA-C-restricted CMV-specific TCR beta clonotypes dominating the ex vivo response. Carriage of CMV together with the relevant HLA was identifiable through cumulative public TCR beta family frequency.

Sequencing was carried out using PBMCs. This TCR was recovered from a human donor in good health (CMV status not recorded). Some clones in this sample may be carry-over from other donors' samples. The chain recombines TRBV6-5 with TRBJ2-2; D is unresolved. CDR3 in amino acids: CASSYPNTGELFF. CDR3 coding DNA: TGTGCCAGCAGTTACCCGAACACCGGGGAGCTGTTTTTT.